Below are 27 T cell receptor beta chains sequenced from a single sample in a study of CD8+ T cells in alopecia areata. Treatment defined: oral pan-JAK inhibitor, 5-10 mg twice daily. cDNA serving as the sequencing template came from extracted, reverse transcribed RNA. Here immunoSEQ multiplex PCR was the method, and the copy in TCRdb shows in-frame clones only, minus some. Of roughly 150,000 clones in the sample, about 51% were seen once. Sequencing used CD8+ T cells sorted from blood, obtained at week 4, from a patient treated with tofacitinib. The receptors come from a human donor with alopecia areata.

The genes are TRBV9 and TRBJ2-1, with 8 bases fitting TRBD1. Germline CDR1 is SGDLS and CDR2 is YYNGEE. J was trimmed by 11 bases and V by 1 base; bases with no gene match: 11. The CDR3 has 15 amino acids. The CDR3 sequence is CASSVSGQGGSQQFF. The DNA of the CDR3 is TGTGCCAGCAGCGTATCCGGACAGGGCGGTTCGCAGCAGTTCTTC.

This clone was counted a few times. The rearrangement links TRBV5-6 to TRBJ2-5; 8 nucleotides match TRBD1. This CDR3 has 15 residues. Germline loops: CDR1 SGHDT, CDR2 YYEEEE. Losses at the gene ends were 4 bases for V and 6 bases for J; bases not matched to a gene: 11. Here the CDR3 DNA reads TGTGCCAGCAGCCAACTAGGACAGGGTTTGCAGACCCAGTACTTC. It encodes CASSQLGQGLQTQYF.

In DNA form, the CDR3 reads TGTGCCAGCAGCTTAGGGGGTTGGGGGACCCACAATGAGCAGTTCTTC. This codes for CASSLGGWGTHNEQFF. J is TRBJ2-1 and V is TRBV7-8, with D perhaps TRBD1 or TRBD2 (5 bases each). Trimming took 1 base from V and 5 from J, leaving 15 bases between them. Looked up from germline, CDR1 is SGHVS and CDR2 is FQNEAQ. The CDR3 spans 16 residues.

This clone was seen only a few times. This chain connects TRBV5-6 to TRBJ1-2; D gene ambiguous. The germline V gene encodes CDR1 SGHDT and CDR2 YYEEEE. The CDR3 contains 14 residues. Trimming pared 3 bases from V and 6 bases from J, leaving 15 bases between. CDR3 amino acids: CASSWAHPTDGYTF. DNA of the CDR3: TGTGCCAGCAGCTGGGCACACCCTACTGATGGCTACACCTTC.

The V and J genes are TRBV29-1 and TRBJ1-1, with D possibly TRBD1 on 6 matching bases. V dropped 0 bases and J dropped 7 bases, with 15 bases sitting between them. The CDR3 runs 14 residues. The germline V gene has CDR1 SQVTM and CDR2 ANQGSEA. CDR3 DNA sequence: TGCAGCGTTGAAGAAGACAGGTCTAGAGGTGAAGCTTTCTTT. Amino acids: CSVEEDRSRGEAFF. Looking up the rest from reference TRBV29-1 and TRBJ1-1 gives the full variable domain: SAVISQKPSRDICQRGTSLTIQCQVDSQVTMMFWYRQQPGQSLTLIATANQGSEATYESGFVIDKFPISRPNLTFSTLTVSNMSPEDSSIYLCSVEEDRSRGEAFFGQGTRLTVV.

V usage is TRBV30 and J usage is TRBJ2-3; 9 nucleotides match TRBD2. The length of the CDR3 is 13 residues. V shed 7 bases and J 2 bases; nucleotides not matched to a gene: 4. Germline lookup yields CDR1 GTSNPN and CDR2 SVGIG (reference sequence). The CDR3 loop is CASSGVNTDTQYF. The CDR3 coding sequence is TGTGCCTCTAGCGGGGTAAACACAGATACGCAGTATTTT.

The rearrangement uses TRBV4-1 and TRBJ1-5; the D gene is possibly TRBD1 (5 bases). Trimming took off 0 bases at V and 4 bases at J, with 16 bases between the two ends. The CDR3 is made up of 17 amino acids. CDR1 and CDR2 from the germline V gene are MGHRA and YSYEKL. The CDR3 nucleotides read TGCGCCAGCAGCCAAGAAGTGTCGGGGCCGGGAAATCAGCCCCAGCATTTT. It yields the protein CASSQEVSGPGNQPQHF.

This clone was counted between two and nine times. The chain combines TRBV29-1 with TRBJ2-1; the match to TRBD1 covers 7 bases. CDR3 length equals 15 residues. Trimming removed 3 bases from V and 9 bases from J; junction bases left unmatched: 14. The germline V gene has CDR1 SQVTM and CDR2 ANQGSEA. CDR3 nucleotides: TGCAGCGTTGATGGGCAAAGACAGGGTTTAGGTGAGCAGTTCTTC. Translation gives CSVDGQRQGLGEQFF.

This clone was found a few times. V and J are TRBV2 and TRBJ1-5, with no clear D. The CDR3 runs to 18 residues. CDR1 and CDR2 (germline): SNHLY, FYNNEI. V lost 8 bases and J 6 bases, leaving 29 bases between the germline ends. The CDR3 reads CASHLDPGTADLSQPQHF. The CDR3, as DNA: TGTGCCAGCCACTTAGACCCTGGCACGGCAGACCTAAGTCAGCCCCAGCATTTT.

The V and J genes are TRBV5-1 and TRBJ2-1, with 7 bases matching TRBD2. Germline values: CDR1 SGHRS, CDR2 YFSETQ. The CDR3 consists of 16 residues. Losses at the gene ends were 4 bases for V and 7 bases for J; bases not matched to a gene: 14. In DNA form, the CDR3 reads TGCGCCAGCAGCCCCTCCAGCGGGGAGGGTTGGAATGAGCAGTTCTTC. It encodes CASSPSSGEGWNEQFF.

The V call is TRBV9, the J call TRBJ2-7; 7 positions match TRBD2. Trimming removed 0 bases from V and 0 bases from J; junction bases left unmatched: 3. Germline V gene data show CDR1 as SGDLS and CDR2 as YYNGEE. This CDR3 comprises 15 residues. CDR3 DNA: TGTGCCAGCAGCGTAGAGGGAGGGAGCTCCTACGAGCAGTACTTC. Protein product: CASSVEGGSSYEQYF.

This chain connects TRBV30 to TRBJ1-1; no reliable D call. The V end was cut by 5 bases, the J end by 0 bases, with 7 bases between. The germline V gene has CDR1 GTSNPN and CDR2 SVGIG (reference sequence). This CDR3 is 12 amino acids long. This chain's CDR3 is CAWQIMNTEAFF. The CDR3 DNA follows: TGTGCCTGGCAAATTATGAACACTGAAGCTTTCTTT.

This sequence joins TRBV29-1 and TRBJ1-1; D remains unclear. The CDR3 contains 13 residues. V was trimmed by 2 bases and J by 0 bases, leaving 7 bases between them. Germline values: CDR1 SQVTM, CDR2 ANQGSEA. CDR3 bases: TGCAGCGTTGAACTCCCGATGAACACTGAAGCTTTCTTT. Protein sequence: CSVELPMNTEAFF.

V and J are TRBV5-1 and TRBJ2-7; 7 bases are shared with TRBD1. CDR1 is SGHRS, CDR2 YFSETQ, per germline. V lost 6 bases to trimming and J lost 5 bases; unmatched junction nucleotides: 14. CDR3 length: 15 amino acids. CDR3 nucleotides: TGCGCCAGCAATCAAGGTCGGGACAGCTTTAACGAGCAGTACTTC. It translates to CASNQGRDSFNEQYF. Combining the CDR3 with reference TRBV5-1 and TRBJ2-7 gives the whole variable domain KAGVTQTPRYLIKTRGQQVTLSCSPISGHRSVSWYQQTPGQGLQFLFEYFSETQRNKGNFPGRFSGRQFSNSRSEMNVSTLELGDSALYLCASNQGRDSFNEQYFGPGTRLTVT.

V gene TRBV11-2 combines with J gene TRBJ2-5; no clear D. The V end lost 2 bases, the J end lost 2 bases, and 9 bases lay between the germline ends. CDR1 is SGHAT, CDR2 FQNNGV, per germline. The length of the CDR3 is 14 residues. The CDR3 nucleotides are TGTGCCAGCAGCTTACTAGGTTCTCAAGAGACCCAGTACTTC. Amino acid sequence: CASSLLGSQETQYF.

This sequence joins TRBV6-6 and TRBJ2-7; 9 nucleotides align to TRBD1. The CDR3 spans 13 residues. The V gene's germline CDR1 is MNHNY and CDR2 SVGAGI (reference sequence). The trim removed 6 bases at V and 5 bases at J, leaving 5 bases unmatched. The DNA for the CDR3 is TGTGCCAGCAGCAGACAGGGGGAACACGAGCAGTACTTC. It yields the protein CASSRQGEHEQYF.

This clone was found a few times. This chain joins TRBV27 and TRBJ2-7; 8 bases fit TRBD1. Germline V gene lookup returns CDR1 MNHEY and CDR2 SMNVEV (reference sequence). V dropped 6 bases and J dropped 3; count of bases not matched to a gene: 1. CDR3 length: 12 amino acids. CDR3 region: CASSGTGYEQYF. As DNA, the CDR3 is TGTGCCAGCAGCGGGACAGGCTACGAGCAGTACTTC.

The rearrangement joins TRBV4-2 to TRBJ1-2; weak D call: TRBD1 (6 bases). V lost 0 bases and J lost 4, with 18 bases in between. CDR1 and CDR2 (germline): LGHNA, YNFKEQ. The CDR3 totals 17 residues. The CDR3 nucleotides read TGTGCCAGCAGCCAAGATTCGGCTGGGGGCGGTGTCTATGGCTACACCTTC. Translated, it gives CASSQDSAGGGVYGYTF.

Comment on this clone: The sample carries other DNA sequences with the same CDR3. The rearrangement links TRBV27 to TRBJ1-1; D might be TRBD1 (5 bases). Trimming cost V 2 bases and J 1 base, with 8 bases left between them. This CDR3 comprises 14 residues. The V gene's germline CDR1 is MNHEY and CDR2 SMNVEV (reference sequence). In nucleotides, the CDR3 is TGTGCCAGCAGTTTAAGGCAGGGGAACACTGAAGCTTTCTTT. This encodes CASSLRQGNTEAFF.

This sequence joins TRBV7-2 and TRBJ1-1; possibly TRBD1 for D (6 bases). Trimming cost V 3 bases and J 1 base, with 18 bases left between them. Germline lookup yields CDR1 SGHTA and CDR2 FQGNSA. CDR3 length: 17 amino acids. The DNA of the CDR3 is TGTGCCAGCAGCTTCGCTACCCCGGACAGCGAGAACACTGAAGCTTTCTTT. It yields the protein CASSFATPDSENTEAFF.

V gene TRBV27 combines with J gene TRBJ2-3; D is unclear. This CDR3 comprises 13 residues. Trimming stripped 6 bases from V and 6 bases from J, with 13 bases between. Germline-derived CDR1 and CDR2 are MNHEY and SMNVEV (reference sequence). CDR3 in amino acids: CASRRAQTDTQYF. The CDR3 nucleotides read TGTGCCAGCAGACGGGCCCAGACGGATACGCAGTATTTT.

The gene calls are TRBV29-1 and TRBJ2-7, with TRBD1 identical over 7 bases. CDR1 and CDR2 (germline): SQVTM, ANQGSEA. Trimming took 4 bases from V and 7 from J; bases not matched to a gene: 7. The CDR3 contains 12 residues. Here the CDR3 DNA reads TGCAGCGTTGTCAAGGACAGGTGGGAGCAGTACTTC. It specifies CSVVKDRWEQYF.

This clone was counted a few times. The chain has TRBV4-1 and TRBJ2-1; D ambiguous. Germline V gives CDR1 MGHRA, CDR2 YSYEKL. The CDR3 covers 13 residues. V lost 1 base and J lost 8, with 9 bases in between. The chain's CDR3 is CASSQVLGDEQFF. Written as DNA, the CDR3 is TGCGCCAGCAGCCAAGTCTTGGGCGATGAGCAGTTCTTC.

This chain connects TRBV30 to TRBJ1-4; D perhaps matches TRBD1 (5 bases). V lost 3 bases, J lost 1 base, and 6 bases lay in between. This CDR3 is built from 13 residues. CDR1 and CDR2 from the germline V gene are GTSNPN and SVGIG (reference sequence). CDR3 coding DNA: TGTGCCTGGAGGGGGGAAACTAATGAAAAACTGTTTTTT. Translated, it gives CAWRGETNEKLFF.

J is TRBJ2-5 and V is TRBV30; D is unclear. This CDR3 region has 11 residues. V dropped 2 bases and J dropped 1 base, with 2 bases sitting between them. Germline values: CDR1 GTSNPN, CDR2 SVGIG (reference sequence). The CDR3 sequence is CAWSPQETQYF. CDR3 bases: TGTGCCTGGAGTCCCCAAGAGACCCAGTACTTC.

This clone was recorded once. The rearrangement links TRBV7-9 to TRBJ1-2; tentatively, D is TRBD1 (6 bases). This CDR3 is built from 16 residues. The V gene lost 5 bases and the J gene lost 6 bases, with 22 bases spanning the gap. Looked up from germline, CDR1 is SEHNR and CDR2 is FQNEAQ (reference sequence). In DNA, the CDR3 is TGTGCCAGCAGCCACCCACAGGGACTCAAAGGGGATGGCTACACCTTC. Its protein product is CASSHPQGLKGDGYTF. Together with reference TRBV7-9 and TRBJ1-2, the CDR3 gives the full variable domain: DTGVSQNPRHKITKRGQNVTFRCDPISEHNRLYWYRQTLGQGPEFLTYFQNEAQLEKSRLLSDRFSAERPKGSFSTLEIQRTEQGDSAMYLCASSHPQGLKGDGYTFGSGTRLTVV.

The CDR3 region is CAWSSGDGYTF. CDR3 coding DNA: TGTGCCTGGAGTTCAGGGGACGGCTACACCTTC. The chain carries TRBV30 and TRBJ1-2; D is perhaps TRBD1 (6 bases). Germline assignment: CDR1 GTSNPN and CDR2 SVGIG (reference sequence). The V end was cut by 2 bases, the J end by 8 bases, with 9 bases between. The length of the CDR3 is 11 residues.